This T cell receptor beta chain was sequenced during a study of beta chain bispecific antibodies for T cell cancers listed by TCRdb under 2021. Concerning the study at large: Healthy donor T cells were cocultured with T cell leukemia lines and bispecific antibodies, then TRBV sequencing of surviving cells measured the depletion of each TRBV family. On the cell surface, TRBV12 (TRBV12-3) was expressed by Jurkat cells, whereas TRBV5-5 was expressed by HPB-ALL cells. Overall study outcomes, separate from this receptor: The TRBV-directed bispecific antibodies appeared to leave every TRBV family member untouched except the targeted genes and the closely related ones. Cross-reactivity of the anti-TRBV5-5 antibody with TRBV5-6 was attributed to high sequence similarity between the two genes. Every sequenced sample was a mix of normal T cells and leukemia cell line cells, and most of the targeted TRBV signal originated from the leukemia cells instead of the normal T cells. Relative to anti-CD19, the TRBV12-3 share of total TRBV signal was reduced by roughly 99% after anti-TRBV12 exposure, whereas a nonsignificant less than 45% decrease was observed for TRBV12-4.

Inclusive of the bounding cysteine and phenylalanine, the CDR3 is 13 residues long. This entry keeps only the CDR3 DNA: 39 bases, framed from base 1. The V end gives up 5 bases and the J end 5 bases, leaving 3 bases in the junction not matched to a gene. Looking up the germline V gene (reference sequence) yields CDR1 SGHNT and CDR2 YYREEE. This specimen's treatment or condition label, interpreted: alpha-V12: anti-TRBV12 scFv linked to anti-CD3 scFv. For 2 to 3 days, T cells were expanded from blood mononuclear cells using either the anti-CD3 antibody OKT3 or CD3/CD28 Dynabeads. The anti-TRBV12 bispecific sample was derived from a coculture of Jurkat leukemia cells with normal T cells and was compared against an anti-CD19 bispecific control coculture. The expanded T cells were grown in RPMI 1640 containing about 10% fetal bovine serum, recombinant human IL-2 (100 IU/ml) and IL-7 (around 5 ng/ml). Each coculture mixed roughly 50,000 target cells and roughly 50,000 normal T cells with bispecific antibody in approximately 93 ul and was incubated at 37 degrees C for roughly 16 hours. Each bispecific antibody consisted of two single-chain variable fragments expressed in a single-chain diabody format with a His tag. Healthy human donors supplied the effector T cells, with peripheral blood mononuclear cells isolated from leukapheresis samples using Ficoll density gradient centrifugation.

Unique molecular identifier barcodes were built into the libraries and used for clonotype quantification. Qiagen AllPrep DNA/RNA Micro kits were used to isolate total RNA, and an Agilent TapeStation was used to check RNA quality. TCR beta libraries were constructed by 5' RACE, in which cDNA synthesis was followed by two PCR steps with TCR beta constant-region gene-specific primers. An Illumina MiSeq platform was used to sequence the TCR beta libraries. In the source study's methods: Reads were processed with MIGEC, MiXCR and VDJtools. Clonotype frequency was calculated as the fraction of unique molecular identifiers assigned to a given clonotype among all unique molecular identifiers in the sample. Nonfunctional TRBV genes listed as pseudogenes or open reading frames in IMGT, such as TRBV1, TRBV12-1 and TRBV21, were excluded. Starting from the raw public reads, TCRdb applied fastp trimming at Q25, assembled clones with MiXCR and retained in-frame beta chains. CDR3 protein duplicates are merged, each entry listing the most common genes and DNA. What appears here as the V and J calls and clone size reflects TCRdb's work, not the paper's. The sample table holds about 20,000 distinct CDR3 sequences, of which just over 2% were seen once. Jointly, the top ten make up roughly 5% of the sample.

This clonotype is judged medium-sized (0.01 to 0.1%). The target of this receptor is not known. No much larger clonotype is one base removed from it; base qualities were not supplied. The sequence joins TRBV5-4 to TRBJ1-4; TRBD1 matches 7 bases in the middle. Sample: healthy donor T cells cultured with leukemia cells, taken from a culture containing a bispecific antibody targeting TCR Vbeta12. The TCR was taken from a human donor in good health. Some clones in this sample may be carry-over from other donors' samples. The sequenced DNA is TGTGCCAGCAGTTCGGACAGGAATGAAAAACTGTTTTTT. Its translation is CASSSDRNEKLFF.